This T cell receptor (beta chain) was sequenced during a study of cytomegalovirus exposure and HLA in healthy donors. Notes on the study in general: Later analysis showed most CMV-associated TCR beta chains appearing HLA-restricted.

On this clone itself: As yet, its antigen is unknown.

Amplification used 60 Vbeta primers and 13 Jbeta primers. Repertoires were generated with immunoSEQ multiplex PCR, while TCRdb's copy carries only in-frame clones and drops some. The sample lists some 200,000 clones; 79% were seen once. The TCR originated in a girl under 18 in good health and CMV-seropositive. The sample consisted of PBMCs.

Here the CDR3 reads CASSLGLAGSYEQYF. The DNA of the CDR3 is TGTGCCAGCAGCTTGGGACTAGCGGGGTCCTACGAGCAGTACTTC. This rearrangement joins TRBV5-5 to TRBJ2-7; 11 nucleotides agree with TRBD2. CDR1 is SGHKS and CDR2 is YYEKEE in the germline V gene (reference sequence). The CDR3 spans 15 residues. V lost 0 bases to trimming and J lost 1 base; unmatched junction nucleotides: 0.